The clone carrying this TCR beta chain was recorded at least ten times. The antigen is not known. The source of the sample is a study of CD8+CD57+ T cells in acquired aplastic anemia. The CDR3 runs to 13 residues. The V gene's germline CDR1 is SQVTM and CDR2 ANQGSEA. V dropped 7 bases and J dropped 0 bases, with 12 bases sitting between them. Patients sequenced had flow cytometry evidence of CD8+CD57+ cell expansion. The TCR beta profiling, which covered VDJ combination and CDR3 sequence, was carried out using genomic DNA as the template. MiXCR, applied by TCRdb to the reads, yields one record per CDR3 protein. The sample carries around 170,000 distinct CDR3 sequences, around 45% recorded once. General study results and limits: In common between the patients and the controls were nearly 30 CD8+ CDR3 sequences.

V gene TRBV29-1 combines with J gene TRBJ1-1; no reliable D call. The sequence was collected from a human donor with aplastic anemia. Sequencing was performed on sorted CD4+, CD8+, or CD8+CD57+ T cells (not recorded which) from PBMCs. The CDR3 loop reads CSAPGGMNTEAFF. As DNA, the CDR3 is TGCAGCGCACCGGGCGGGATGAACACTGAAGCTTTCTTT.